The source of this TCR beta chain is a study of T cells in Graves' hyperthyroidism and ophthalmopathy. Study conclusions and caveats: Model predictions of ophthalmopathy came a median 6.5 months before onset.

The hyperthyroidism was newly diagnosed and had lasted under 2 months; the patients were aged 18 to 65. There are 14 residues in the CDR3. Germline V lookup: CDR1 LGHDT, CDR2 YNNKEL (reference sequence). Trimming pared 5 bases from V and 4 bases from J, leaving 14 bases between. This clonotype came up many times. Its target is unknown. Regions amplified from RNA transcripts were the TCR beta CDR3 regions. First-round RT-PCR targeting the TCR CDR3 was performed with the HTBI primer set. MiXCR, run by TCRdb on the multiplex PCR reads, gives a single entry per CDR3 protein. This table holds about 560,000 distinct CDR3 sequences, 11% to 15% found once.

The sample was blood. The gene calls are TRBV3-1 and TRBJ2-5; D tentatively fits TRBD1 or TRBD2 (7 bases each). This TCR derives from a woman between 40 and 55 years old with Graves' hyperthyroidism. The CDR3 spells CASSETGRGETQYF. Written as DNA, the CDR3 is TGTGCCAGCAGCGAGACAGGGAGGGGAGAGACCCAGTACTTC.